These 8 T cell receptor beta chains came from one sample sequenced in a study of immune evolution from preneoplasia to lung adenocarcinoma (dated by TCRdb to 2020 to 2023). Library method: the immunoSEQ multiplex PCR assay. In its TCRdb copy, this immuneACCESS table keeps in-frame sequences only and misses some clones. Where compared with another copy, unresolved V genes explain less than half of these, and the others have no known cause. Here the sample has about 4,000 clones; around 82% occur a single time. The ten largest clones take up over 13% of the sample. Sequencing used FFPE adjacent normal lung tissue. The receptors stem from a donor of 70 years or more with lung adenocarcinoma.

Sample share makes this clone large. The V call is TRBV25-1, the J call TRBJ2-1, with D uncertain. CDR1 and CDR2 from the germline V gene are MGHDK and SYGVNS. The V gene lost 3 bases and the J gene lost 0 bases, with 6 bases spanning the gap. The CDR3 loop spans 14 amino acids. In nucleotides, the CDR3 is TGTGCCAGCAGTGATTGGCTCTCCTACAATGAGCAGTTCTTC. Amino acids: CASSDWLSYNEQFF.

The rearrangement links TRBV30 to TRBJ1-1; D is unclear. Trimming stripped 0 bases from V and 1 base from J, with 9 bases between. This CDR3 comprises 14 residues. Per the germline V gene, CDR1 is GTSNPN and CDR2 is SVGIG (reference sequence). CDR3 sequence reads: CAWSVGSGNTEAFF. The CDR3 DNA follows: TGTGCCTGGAGTGTAGGGTCTGGGAACACTGAAGCTTTCTTT.

This clone was seen a few times. The rearrangement uses TRBV7-6 and TRBJ2-7, with D tentatively TRBD1 (5 bases). The CDR3 consists of 12 residues. V was shortened by 8 bases and J by 3 bases, with 11 bases between the two germline ends. From germline, CDR1 is SGHVS and CDR2 FNYEAQ. The CDR3 bases are TGTGCCAGCGGACATAGCCTCTACGAGCAGTACTTC. It yields the protein CASGHSLYEQYF.

The rearrangement links TRBV30 to TRBJ1-3, with 10 positions matching TRBD1. Germline lookup yields CDR1 GTSNPN and CDR2 SVGIG (reference sequence). V dropped 2 bases and J dropped 10; count of bases not matched to a gene: 8. CDR3 length: 14 residues. CDR3 sequence: CAWSSGTGVKTIYF. In nucleotides, the CDR3 is TGTGCCTGGAGTTCCGGGACAGGGGTAAAAACCATATATTTT. The full variable domain, its missing parts supplied by reference TRBV30 and TRBJ1-3, is SQTIHQWPATLVQPVGSPLSLECTVEGTSNPNLYWYRQAAGRGLQLLFYSVGIGQISSEVPQNLSASRPQDRQFILSSKKLLLSDSGFYLCAWSSGTGVKTIYFGEGSWLTVV.

The J gene is TRBJ1-1, the V gene TRBV4-1; D unclear. The V end lost 2 bases, the J end lost 5 bases, and 21 bases lay between the germline ends. Looked up from germline, CDR1 is MGHRA and CDR2 is YSYEKL. The CDR3 totals 17 residues. As DNA, the CDR3 is TGCGCCAGCAGCCAAAGTGGTGGGTTCTCATCGTTGACTGAAGCTTTCTTT. Translating it yields CASSQSGGFSSLTEAFF.

The chain is built from TRBV7-9 and TRBJ2-1; 7 nucleotides agree with TRBD2. The CDR3 consists of 15 residues. Unmatched junction bases numbered 6, after V lost 3 bases and J lost 4 bases. From germline, CDR1 is SEHNR and CDR2 FQNEAQ (reference sequence). CDR3 DNA: TGTGCCAGCAGCTTTGTTCTAGCGGAATACAATGAGCAGTTCTTC. Amino acids: CASSFVLAEYNEQFF.

This chain connects TRBV28 to TRBJ1-1, with TRBD1 as a possible D gene (6 bases). The length of the CDR3 is 15 residues. The germline gives CDR1 MDHEN, CDR2 SYDVKM. The ends were cut back, 2 bases at V and 7 bases at J, with 17 bases in the middle. DNA of the CDR3: TGTGCCAGCAGTTTACCCGCCGGGACAATTATTGAAGCTTTCTTT. It is translated as CASSLPAGTIIEAFF.

This clone was picked up a small number of times. The chain recombines TRBV7-2 with TRBJ2-3; D is ambiguous. Looked up from germline, CDR1 is SGHTA and CDR2 is FQGNSA. V was clipped by 1 base and J by 0 bases, with 5 bases between them. There are 14 residues in the CDR3. DNA of the CDR3: TGTGCCAGCAGCTTAGGGACGAGCACAGATACGCAGTATTTT. It translates to CASSLGTSTDTQYF.